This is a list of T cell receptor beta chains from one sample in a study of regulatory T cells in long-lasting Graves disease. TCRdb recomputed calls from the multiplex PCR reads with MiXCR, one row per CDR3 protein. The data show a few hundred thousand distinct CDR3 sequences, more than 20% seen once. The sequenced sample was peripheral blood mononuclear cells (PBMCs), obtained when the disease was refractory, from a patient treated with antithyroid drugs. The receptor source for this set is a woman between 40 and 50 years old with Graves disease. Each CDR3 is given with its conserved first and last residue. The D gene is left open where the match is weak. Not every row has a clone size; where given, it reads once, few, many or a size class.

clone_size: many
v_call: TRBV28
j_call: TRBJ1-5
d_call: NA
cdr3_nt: TGTGCCAGCAGTTTAGGGCCCTATAGCAATCAGCCCCAGCATTTT
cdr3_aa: CASSLGPYSNQPQHF

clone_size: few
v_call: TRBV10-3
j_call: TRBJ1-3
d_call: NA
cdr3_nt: TGTGCCATCAAAACAGGCGAGGGTCCTGGAAACACCATATATTTT
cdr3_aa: CAIKTGEGPGNTIYF

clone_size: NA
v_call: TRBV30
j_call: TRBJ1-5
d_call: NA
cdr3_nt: TGTGCCTGGAGTGTACACAGATCCCGATGGGCCCAGCATTTT
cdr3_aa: CAWSVHRSRWAQHF

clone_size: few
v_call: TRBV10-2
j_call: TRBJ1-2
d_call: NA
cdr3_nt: TGCGCCAGCAGTGGCGACAGTTACTATGGCTACACCTTC
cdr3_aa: CASSGDSYYGYTF

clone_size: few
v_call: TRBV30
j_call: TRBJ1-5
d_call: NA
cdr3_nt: TGTGCCTGGAGTGTCCAGGGAGATCAGCCCCAGCATTTT
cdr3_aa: CAWSVQGDQPQHF

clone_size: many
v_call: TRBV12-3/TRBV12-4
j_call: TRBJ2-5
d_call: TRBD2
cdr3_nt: TGTGCCAGCAGTATCCTAGCGGGGACGCGTGGGACCCAGTACTTC
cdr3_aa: CASSILAGTRGTQYF

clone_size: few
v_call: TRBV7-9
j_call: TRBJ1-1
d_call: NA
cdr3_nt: TGTGCCAGCAGCTTCGGGGCGGTAATATACACTGAAGCTTTCTTT
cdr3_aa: CASSFGAVIYTEAFF

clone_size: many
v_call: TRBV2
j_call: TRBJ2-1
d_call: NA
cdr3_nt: TGTGCCAGCATAGGTTGGCCTAGCGCGAATGAGCAGTTCTTC
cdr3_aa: CASIGWPSANEQFF

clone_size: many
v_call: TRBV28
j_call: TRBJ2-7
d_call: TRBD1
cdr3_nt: TGTGCCAGTGGAATTACAGGGGGCGGCCGTATCTACGAGCAGTACTTC
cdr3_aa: CASGITGGGRIYEQYF

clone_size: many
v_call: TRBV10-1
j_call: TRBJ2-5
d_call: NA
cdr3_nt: TGCGCCAGCAGCCACTCTCCCGGGTTTCAAGAGACCCAGTACTTC
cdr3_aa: CASSHSPGFQETQYF

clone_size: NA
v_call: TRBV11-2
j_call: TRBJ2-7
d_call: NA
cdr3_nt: TGTACCAGCAGCCCTTCCTCCTACGAGCAGTACTTC
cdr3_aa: CTSSPSSYEQYF

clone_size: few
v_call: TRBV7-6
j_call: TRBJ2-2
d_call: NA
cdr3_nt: TGTGCCAGCAGCTCGGCCGGACCCAACACCGGGGAGCTGTTTTTT
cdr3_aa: CASSSAGPNTGELFF

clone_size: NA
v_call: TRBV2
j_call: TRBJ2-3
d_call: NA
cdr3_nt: TGTGCCAGTCGCGGCGCGAACACAGATACGCAGTATTTT
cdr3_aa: CASRGANTDTQYF

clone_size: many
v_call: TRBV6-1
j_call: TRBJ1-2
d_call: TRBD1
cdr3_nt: TGTGCCAGCAGTGGAAATGACAGGGTTTCCTATGGCTACACCTTC
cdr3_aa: CASSGNDRVSYGYTF

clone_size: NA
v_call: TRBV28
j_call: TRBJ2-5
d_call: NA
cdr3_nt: TGTGCCAGCAGCCACCTGACAGGTCAGGGAGAGACCCAGTACTTC
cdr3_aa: CASSHLTGQGETQYF

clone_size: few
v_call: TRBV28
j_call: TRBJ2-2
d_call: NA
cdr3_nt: TGTGCCAGCAGTTTCCCTCTTGACCCTCTCCGTGAACTGGCGAACACCGGGGAGCTGTTTTTT
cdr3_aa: CASSFPLDPLRELANTGELFF

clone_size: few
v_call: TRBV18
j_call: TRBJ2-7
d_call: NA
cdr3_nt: TGTGCCAGCTCACCCGGCCTGAATACCTACGAGCAGTACTTC
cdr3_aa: CASSPGLNTYEQYF

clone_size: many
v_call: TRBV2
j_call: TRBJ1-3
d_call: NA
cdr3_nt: TGTGCCGTCATACTCCTTGCCTCTGGAAACACCATATATTTT
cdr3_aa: CAVILLASGNTIYF

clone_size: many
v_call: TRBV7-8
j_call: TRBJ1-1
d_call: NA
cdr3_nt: TGTGCCAGCAGCTTAGGGTCTCCAGGGAGGGGGTTTGAAGCTTTCTTT
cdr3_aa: CASSLGSPGRGFEAFF

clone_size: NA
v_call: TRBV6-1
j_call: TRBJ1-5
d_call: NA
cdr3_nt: TGTGCCAGCAGCTTGGCCGGGTGGAACAATCAGCCCCAGCATTTT
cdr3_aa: CASSLAGWNNQPQHF

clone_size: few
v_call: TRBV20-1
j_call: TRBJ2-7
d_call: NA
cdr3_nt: TGCAGTGCTAGCCGGGGGGCTATCTACGAGCAGTACTTC
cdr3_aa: CSASRGAIYEQYF

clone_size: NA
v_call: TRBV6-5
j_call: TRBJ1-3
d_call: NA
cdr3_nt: TGTGCCAGCAGTTACGCTCGGGGCAGCTCTGGAAACACCATATATTTT
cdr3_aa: CASSYARGSSGNTIYF

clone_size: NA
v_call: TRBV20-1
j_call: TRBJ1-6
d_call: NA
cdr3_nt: TGCAGTCCTCGGCGGGCGGGGGAACTGAGTTCACCCCTCCACTTT
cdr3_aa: CSPRRAGELSSPLHF

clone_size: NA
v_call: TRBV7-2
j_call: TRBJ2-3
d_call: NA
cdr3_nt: TGTGCCAGCAGCTCTCGGAATAGCGCGTTGACAGATACGCAGTATTTT
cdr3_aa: CASSSRNSALTDTQYF

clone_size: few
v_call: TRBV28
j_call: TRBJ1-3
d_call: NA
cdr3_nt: TGTGCCAGCAGTTTCGTCTCTGGAAACACCATATATTTT
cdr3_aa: CASSFVSGNTIYF

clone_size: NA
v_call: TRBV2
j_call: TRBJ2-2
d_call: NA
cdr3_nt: TGTGCCAGCAGTGAAGGATTTAACAGGGAGCTGTTTTTT
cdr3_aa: CASSEGFNRELFF

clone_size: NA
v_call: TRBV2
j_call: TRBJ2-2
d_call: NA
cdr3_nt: TGTGCCAGCACAAGGCCCGGGGAGCTGTTTTTT
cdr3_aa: CASTRPGELFF

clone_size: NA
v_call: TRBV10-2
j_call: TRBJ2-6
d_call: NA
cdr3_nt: TGCGCCAGCAAGGGCCAGACCAACTCTGGGGCCAACGTCCTGACTTTC
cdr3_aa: CASKGQTNSGANVLTF

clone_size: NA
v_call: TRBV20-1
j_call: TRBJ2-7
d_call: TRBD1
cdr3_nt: TGCAGTGCTGGGGGACAGGGGAACGAGCAGTACTTC
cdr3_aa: CSAGGQGNEQYF

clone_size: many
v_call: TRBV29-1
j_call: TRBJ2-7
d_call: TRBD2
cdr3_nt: TGCAGCGTTGTCGGACTAGCGGGCTACGAGCAGTACTTC
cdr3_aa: CSVVGLAGYEQYF

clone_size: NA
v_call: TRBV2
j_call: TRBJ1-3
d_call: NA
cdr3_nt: TGTGCCAGCAGTGTTGGGTCGTGGGGAAACACCATATATTTT
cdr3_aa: CASSVGSWGNTIYF

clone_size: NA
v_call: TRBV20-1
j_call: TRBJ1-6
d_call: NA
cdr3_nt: TGCAGTGCTAGAGCGGCAGGCAAACCGAGGAATTCACCCCTCCACTTT
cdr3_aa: CSARAAGKPRNSPLHF

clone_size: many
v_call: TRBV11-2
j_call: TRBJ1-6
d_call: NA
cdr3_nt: TGTGCCAGCAGCTTAGAGGGACATTCACCCCTCCACTTT
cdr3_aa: CASSLEGHSPLHF

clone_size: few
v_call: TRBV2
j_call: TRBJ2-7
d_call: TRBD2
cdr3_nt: TGTGCCAGCAGTAGGACTAGCGGGAGCCCTCGGGAGCAGTACTTC
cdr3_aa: CASSRTSGSPREQYF

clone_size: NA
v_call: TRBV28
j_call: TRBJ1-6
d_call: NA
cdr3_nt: TGTGCCAGCAGTTCCCCTTCGTTGGGGGCATATTCACCCCTCCACTTT
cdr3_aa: CASSSPSLGAYSPLHF

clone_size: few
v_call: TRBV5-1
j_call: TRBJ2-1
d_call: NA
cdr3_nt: TGCGCCAGCAGCTATTGGGGGGACAATGAGCAGTTCTTC
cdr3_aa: CASSYWGDNEQFF

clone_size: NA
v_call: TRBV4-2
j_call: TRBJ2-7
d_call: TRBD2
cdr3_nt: TGTGCCAGCAGCCAAGCGGCTCTAGCGGGGTTCTACGAGCAGTACTTC
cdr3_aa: CASSQAALAGFYEQYF

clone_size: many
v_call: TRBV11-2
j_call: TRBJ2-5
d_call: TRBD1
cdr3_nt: TGTGCCAGCAGCCCACTGGACAGGGCAGAGACCCAGTACTTC
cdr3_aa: CASSPLDRAETQYF

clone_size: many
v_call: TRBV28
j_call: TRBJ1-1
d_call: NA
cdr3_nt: TGTGCCAGCAGTTTATGGGGCAGGGGAGGCAAAGCTGAAGCTTTCTTT
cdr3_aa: CASSLWGRGGKAEAFF

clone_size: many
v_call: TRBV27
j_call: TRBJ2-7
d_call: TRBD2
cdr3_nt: TGTGCCAGCAGTGAACGCGGGAGCTCCTACGAGCAGTACTTC
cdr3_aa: CASSERGSSYEQYF